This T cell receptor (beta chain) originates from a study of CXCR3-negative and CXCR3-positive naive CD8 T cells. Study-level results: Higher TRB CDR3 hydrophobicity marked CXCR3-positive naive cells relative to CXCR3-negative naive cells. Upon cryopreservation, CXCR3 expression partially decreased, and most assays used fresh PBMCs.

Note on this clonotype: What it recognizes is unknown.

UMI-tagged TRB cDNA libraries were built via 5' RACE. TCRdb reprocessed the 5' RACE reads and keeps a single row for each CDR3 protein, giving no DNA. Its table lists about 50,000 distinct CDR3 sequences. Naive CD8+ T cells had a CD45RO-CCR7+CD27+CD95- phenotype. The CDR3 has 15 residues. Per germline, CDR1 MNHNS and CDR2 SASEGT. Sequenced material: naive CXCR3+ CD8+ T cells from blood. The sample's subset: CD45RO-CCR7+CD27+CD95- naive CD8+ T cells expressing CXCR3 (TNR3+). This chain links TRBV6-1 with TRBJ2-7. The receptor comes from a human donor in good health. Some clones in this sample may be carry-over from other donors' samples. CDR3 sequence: CASSDFFGPLYEQYF.